This T cell receptor (beta chain) was recovered during a study of blood T cell repertoires in COVID-19. Looking at the study overall: Samples representing acute and convalescent COVID-19 were sourced from the United States, Italy and Spain. T cells, B-cell-depleted T cells, or PBMCs supplied cDNA or gDNA.

Source study methods: Reference gene primer amplification gave nucleated cell count estimates. Repertoires were generated with immunoSEQ multiplex PCR, while TCRdb's copy carries only in-frame clones and drops some. The V and J calls and clone size were taken over from that table, and D and trimming were inferred from the DNA. The table lists roughly 280,000 clones, 70% to 90% of them singletons. Trimming removed 11 bases from V and 0 bases from J, with 11 bases in between. CDR3 size: 13 residues. Sequencing was done on a sample of peripheral blood. The J gene is TRBJ2-1, the V gene TRBV12-3 or TRBV12-4; possibly TRBD2 for D (6 bases). This TCR derives from a man in his thirties or forties with active or convalescent COVID-19. The CDR3 DNA reads as TGTGCCTGCGACGGGAGCTCCTACAATGAGCAGTTCTTC. This encodes CACDGSSYNEQFF.